Following are 21 T cell receptor beta chains from one sample sequenced in a study of cytomegalovirus exposure and HLA in healthy donors. The primer mix had 60 Vbeta and 13 Jbeta primers. Sequencing was performed with immunoSEQ multiplex PCR; in TCRdb, only in-frame clones are kept and a portion is missing. This table holds over 100,000 clones, approximately 75% found once. The sequenced material came from PBMCs. The receptors were sampled from a man in his fifties or sixties in good health and CMV-seropositive.

The V call is TRBV7-9, the J call TRBJ1-1; tentatively, D is TRBD1 (5 bases). Germline V gene data show CDR1 as SEHNR and CDR2 as FQNEAQ (reference sequence). The CDR3 length is 13 residues. Deletions cut 3 bases from V and 10 bases from J, with 15 bases between. The CDR3 DNA reads as TGTGCCAGCAGCTTGTCCCCGGGGGTAGGAGCTTTCTTT. It encodes CASSLSPGVGAFF.

Regarding this clone: With a much larger clone just one base away, this may be a read error. Other DNA sequences from this sample encode an identical CDR3 as well. The chain recombines TRBV6-1 with TRBJ2-1, with 9 nucleotides matching TRBD1. This CDR3 is 15 amino acids long. Per germline, CDR1 MNHNS and CDR2 SASEGT. The chain's CDR3 is CASSRTGDSANEQFF. DNA of the CDR3: TGCGCCAGCAGCAGGACAGGGGACTCGGCCAATGAGCAGTTCTTC.

V and J are TRBV6-1 and TRBJ1-2, with D unclear. Trimming stripped 4 bases from V and 2 bases from J, with 8 bases between. The CDR3 contains 13 residues. The germline gives CDR1 MNHNS, CDR2 SASEGT. CDR3 amino acids: CASSVIANYGYTF. In nucleotides, the CDR3 is TGTGCCAGCAGTGTGATAGCCAACTATGGCTACACCTTC.

The chain couples TRBV6-1 to TRBJ1-4, with a weak D call TRBD1 (5 bases). V was pared by 7 bases and J by 3 bases, with 15 bases between. The CDR3 spans 15 residues. Germline-derived CDR1 and CDR2 are MNHNS and SASEGT. CDR3 in DNA: TGTGCCAGCAAGGATGGGGCGGTTTCTAATGAAAAACTGTTTTTT. It yields the protein CASKDGAVSNEKLFF.

This clone was found once. The gene calls are TRBV19 and TRBJ1-1; D is perhaps TRBD1 (6 bases). Germline CDR1 is LNHDA and CDR2 is SQIVND (reference sequence). This CDR3 has 13 residues. Trimming removed 8 bases at V and 1 base at J, with 11 bases between. The CDR3 DNA sequence: TGTGCCAGTTCCGGCAGGGGGAACACTGAAGCTTTCTTT. Protein sequence: CASSGRGNTEAFF.

The chain employs TRBV5-1 and TRBJ1-2; 11 nucleotides line up with TRBD1. The CDR3 contains 17 residues. Germline CDR1 SGHRS, CDR2 YFSETQ. V lost 0 bases, J lost 8 bases, and 12 bases stayed unmatched. The CDR3 DNA reads as TGCGCCAGCAGCTTGGAGGGACAGGGGGAAATCGCTCCAGGCTACACCTTC. Translated, it gives CASSLEGQGEIAPGYTF. The variable domain in full, with the rest retrieved from reference TRBV5-1 and TRBJ1-2, is KAGVTQTPRYLIKTRGQQVTLSCSPISGHRSVSWYQQTPGQGLQFLFEYFSETQRNKGNFPGRFSGRQFSNSRSEMNVSTLELGDSALYLCASSLEGQGEIAPGYTFGSGTRLTVV.

CDR3: CASSPRARGTFYEQYF. CDR3 sequence (DNA): TGTGCCAGCAGCCCCCGGGCGCGGGGGACTTTTTACGAGCAGTACTTC. V and J are TRBV27 and TRBJ2-7; 7 positions match TRBD2. Germline lookup yields CDR1 MNHEY and CDR2 SMNVEV (reference sequence). The ends lost 6 bases at V and 4 bases at J; junction bases unmatched: 15. The CDR3 is 16 residues long.

The V and J genes are TRBV4-2 and TRBJ2-3; TRBD1 matches 12 bases. With V trimmed by 2 bases and J by 6 bases, 3 bases remained unmatched. The CDR3 has 15 residues. The germline gives CDR1 LGHNA, CDR2 YNFKEQ. CDR3 loop: CASSQPGQGADTQYF. DNA for the CDR3: TGTGCCAGCAGCCAACCGGGACAGGGGGCGGATACGCAGTATTTT.

The CDR3 nucleotides are TGTGCCAGCACCCTGAGGGGAGGGTATGGCTACACCTTC. As protein: CASTLRGGYGYTF. The V call is TRBV13, the J call TRBJ1-2, with a weak D call TRBD1 (5 bases). CDR1 and CDR2 from the germline V gene are PRHDT and FYEKMQ (reference sequence). The CDR3 has 13 amino acids. V lost 7 bases to trimming and J lost 5 bases, with 14 bases between them. Drawing the rest from reference TRBV13 and TRBJ1-2, the complete variable domain is AAGVIQSPRHLIKEKRETATLKCYPIPRHDTVYWYQQGPGQDPQFLISFYEKMQSDKGSIPDRFSAQQFSDYHSELNMSSLELGDSALYFCASTLRGGYGYTFGSGTRLTVV.

This clone showed up just once. CDR3 sequence reads: CASIRPGGSMDTEAFF. The DNA of the CDR3 is TGTGCCAGCATCCGACCGGGAGGGTCGATGGACACTGAAGCTTTCTTT. This chain links TRBV11-3 with TRBJ1-1; D not certain. Germline CDR1 reads SGHNT; CDR2 reads YENEEA. The CDR3 consists of 16 residues. The V end was cut by 7 bases, the J end by 3 bases, with 21 bases between.

The genes are TRBV9 and TRBJ2-2; D might be TRBD2 (6 bases). This CDR3 contains 17 residues. Trimming pared 4 bases from V and 0 bases from J, leaving 16 bases between. Germline V gives CDR1 SGDLS, CDR2 YYNGEE. CDR3 loop: CASSQRGGTANTGELFF. CDR3 coding DNA: TGTGCCAGCAGCCAACGTGGGGGGACTGCGAACACCGGGGAGCTGTTTTTT.

This clone was recorded a few times. The chain joins TRBV2 to TRBJ2-7; D uncertain. Trimming cost V 10 bases and J 3 bases, with 16 bases left between them. This CDR3 is 13 amino acids long. Germline V lookup: CDR1 SNHLY, CDR2 FYNNEI. The CDR3 loop is CATSVTASYEQYF. CDR3 DNA: TGTGCCACCTCGGTAACGGCTAGCTACGAGCAGTACTTC.

The CDR3 here is CASRERQGHTEAFF. The CDR3 DNA follows: TGTGCCAGCAGGGAACGACAGGGACACACTGAAGCTTTCTTT. The genes are TRBV27 and TRBJ1-1, with 7 bases matching TRBD1. This CDR3 region has 14 residues. Trimming removed 6 bases from V and 3 bases from J; junction bases left unmatched: 7. Per germline, CDR1 MNHEY and CDR2 SMNVEV (reference sequence).

In its sample, this clone is medium-sized. The genes are TRBV4-2 and TRBJ2-3, with unresolved D. Germline V CDR1 and CDR2: LGHNA, YNFKEQ. This CDR3 comprises 15 residues. Deletions cut 0 bases from V and 2 bases from J, with 9 bases between. The CDR3 region is CASSQDPSTTDTQYF. The CDR3 bases are TGTGCCAGCAGCCAAGATCCCTCTACCACAGATACGCAGTATTTT.

This clone was counted a single time. The chain joins TRBV5-5 to TRBJ1-1; 7 bases agree with TRBD1. Germline CDR1 is SGHKS and CDR2 is YYEKEE (reference sequence). CDR3 length: 15 amino acids. V lost 4 bases, J lost 8 bases, and 14 bases stayed unmatched. Here the CDR3 DNA reads TGTGCCAGCAGCCCCGCCCCTCCATGGACAGGAGAAGCTTTCTTT. Amino acid sequence: CASSPAPPWTGEAFF.

In its sample, this clone was seen a few times. The rearrangement joins TRBV7-9 to TRBJ2-6; no reliable D call. V lost 2 bases to trimming and J lost 0 bases, with 5 bases between them. Germline values: CDR1 SEHNR, CDR2 FQNEAQ (reference sequence). The CDR3 runs 15 residues. The CDR3 DNA sequence: TGTGCCAGCAGCTTACGAGGCTCTGGGGCCAACGTCCTGACTTTC. This codes for CASSLRGSGANVLTF.

The chain joins TRBV7-9 to TRBJ1-1; no clear D. The ends were cut back, 5 bases at V and 6 bases at J, with 19 bases in the middle. The CDR3 is 15 residues long. CDR1 and CDR2 (germline): SEHNR, FQNEAQ (reference sequence). Written as DNA, the CDR3 is TGTGCCAGCAGCCCATCAAATAGTGGTTTTTCTGAAGCTTTCTTT. This codes for CASSPSNSGFSEAFF.

V gene TRBV5-6 combines with J gene TRBJ2-7; D is undetermined. There are 13 residues in the CDR3. Trimming pared 4 bases from V and 2 bases from J, leaving 10 bases between. Germline V CDR1 and CDR2: SGHDT, YYEEEE. The CDR3 DNA reads TGTGCCAGCAGCCGTCTCCCCGCCTACGAGCAGTACTTC. This encodes CASSRLPAYEQYF.

The chain carries TRBV6-6 and TRBJ2-4; possible D gene TRBD1, 6 bases. Looked up from germline, CDR1 is MNHNY and CDR2 is SVGAGI (reference sequence). The CDR3 runs 14 residues. V lost 2 bases and J 7 bases, leaving 12 bases between the germline ends. CDR3 sequence reads: CASSYQTTGNIQYF. The CDR3 nucleotides read TGTGCCAGCAGTTACCAGACGACAGGCAACATTCAGTACTTC.

The V call is TRBV5-1, the J call TRBJ1-2; TRBD1 agrees at 9 bases. This CDR3 region has 15 residues. The J segment lost 5 bases and the V segment lost 1 base, leaving 6 bases of the junction unmatched. The germline V gene has CDR1 SGHRS and CDR2 YFSETQ. As DNA, the CDR3 is TGCGCCAGCAGCTTGCAAGGGACAGGGCCATATGGCTACACCTTC. This gives the protein CASSLQGTGPYGYTF.

J is TRBJ2-7 and V is TRBV2, with a tentative D call TRBD1 (5 bases). The CDR3 has 14 residues. The V gene's germline CDR1 is SNHLY and CDR2 FYNNEI. Trimming removed 1 base from V and 7 bases from J, with 14 bases in between. CDR3 protein: CASSEGARAREQYF. The CDR3 nucleotides read TGTGCCAGCAGTGAAGGGGCCAGGGCACGGGAGCAGTACTTC.